The 9 T cell receptor beta chains in this list originate from one sample, sequenced in a study of T cell clonality in common variable immunodeficiency. Libraries were prepared by immunoSEQ multiplex PCR; TCRdb keeps only in-frame clonotypes and omits some of them. The record shows roughly 70,000 clones for this sample, with no singletons present. The sequenced sample consisted of peripheral blood mononuclear cells. These receptors all come from a person aged 18 to 70 in good health.

This clone was found many times. The CDR3 extends 3 residues past the end of the read, so its final part is completed from the germline J gene. The chain has TRBV19 and TRBJ2-2; D is unclear. The CDR3 contains 16 residues. Germline CDR1 and CDR2: LNHDA and SQIVND (reference sequence). V shed 10 bases and J shed 1 base, with 19 bases lying between them. The part of the CDR3 DNA that was read is TGTGCCACCTCTCTCGTCGACTCTCTGAACACCGGGGAG. This codes for CATSLVDSLNTGE. The CDR3, in full, reads CATSLVDSLNTGELFF. Combining the CDR3 with reference TRBV19 and TRBJ2-2 gives the whole variable domain DGGITQSPKYLFRKEGQNVTLSCEQNLNHDAMYWYRQDPGQGLRLIYYSQIVNDFQKGDIAEGYSVSREKKESFPLTVTSAQKNPTAFYLCATSLVDSLNTGELFFGEGSRLTVL.

At least ten counts were recorded for this clone. The read falls 3 residues short of the CDR3 end, and the missing part is taken from the germline J gene. V usage is TRBV27 and J usage is TRBJ1-1; 9 bases agree with TRBD1. This CDR3 is 15 amino acids long. J lost 1 base, V lost 3 bases, and 3 bases had no gene match. CDR1 and CDR2 from the germline V gene are MNHEY and SMNVEV (reference sequence). The CDR3 here is CASSFLQGANTEAFF. Partial CDR3 DNA: TGTGCCAGCAGTTTTCTACAGGGGGCGAACACTGAA.

The table lists this clone with many counts. Sequencing ends 3 residues short of the CDR3 end; the germline J gene provides the rest. This sequence joins TRBV20-1 and TRBJ2-3; D perhaps matches TRBD1 (6 bases). The CDR3 is made up of 12 amino acids. With 3 bases removed from V and 4 bases from J, the gap between germline ends came to 8 bases. Looked up from germline, CDR1 is DFQATT and CDR2 is SNEGSKA (reference sequence). CDR3 bases read: TGCAGTGCTAGGTGGGGGCCAGATACG. This translates into CSARWGPDT. The whole CDR3 protein is CSARWGPDTQYF.

This clone was found many times. The sequence runs out 3 residues before the end of the CDR3; the remainder is reconstructed from the germline J gene. The J gene is TRBJ2-3, the V gene TRBV27; 13 bases match TRBD2. The CDR3 is 17 amino acids. V gave up 5 bases and J gave up 0 bases; unmatched junction bases: 5. Germline CDR1 and CDR2: MNHEY and SMNVEV (reference sequence). CDR3 bases read: TGTGCCAGCAGTCCTCGGACTAGCGGGAGTAGCACAGATACG. Amino acids: CASSPRTSGSSTDT. The CDR3 reads in full as CASSPRTSGSSTDTQYF.

This clone showed up many times. The read terminates 3 residues ahead of where the CDR3 ends, so the germline J gene completes it. The V and J genes are TRBV2 and TRBJ2-5, with D maybe TRBD2 (6 bases). The germline CDR1 and CDR2 sequences are SNHLY and FYNNEI. The V and J ends lost 8 bases and 6 bases respectively, with 7 bases between them. This CDR3 spans 10 amino acids. The CDR3 DNA, read in part, is TGTGCCAGCGGGGGGAAGACC. It translates to CASGGKT. The entire CDR3 reads CASGGKTQYF. Together with reference TRBV2 and TRBJ2-5, the CDR3 gives the full variable domain: EPEVTQTPSHQVTQMGQEVILRCVPISNHLYFYWYRQILGQKVEFLVSFYNNEISEKSEIFDDQFSVERPDGSNFTLKIRSTKLEDSAMYFCASGGKTQYFGPGTRLLVL.

This clone appeared many times. Read sequence stops 3 residues before the CDR3 end, and the germline J gene provides the missing end. This rearrangement joins TRBV5-1 to TRBJ2-3; TRBD1 is a possible D gene (6 bases). Trimming cost V 4 bases and J 4 bases, with 19 bases left between them. The germline V gene encodes CDR1 SGHRS and CDR2 YFSETQ. CDR3 size: 16 residues. The CDR3 region is CASSLSPAPGADTQYF. The CDR3 DNA, read in part, is TGCGCCAGCAGCCTGTCCCCCGCCCCAGGGGCAGATACG.

This clone was counted a few times. The CDR3 sequence is CASSSSGAGYTDTQYF. CDR3 bases read: TGTGCCAGCAGTTCTAGCGGGGCCGGTTACACAGATACG. V gene TRBV13 combines with J gene TRBJ2-3; 9 nucleotides line up with TRBD2. The read comes to an end 3 residues before the CDR3 does, leaving the germline J gene to fill in the end. The junction had 9 bases not matched to a gene; V was cut back by 6 bases and J by 2 bases. CDR1 and CDR2 from the germline V gene are PRHDT and FYEKMQ (reference sequence). This CDR3 is 16 amino acids long.

This clone was detected many times. The sequenced fragment ends 3 residues before the CDR3 boundary, so the rest is inferred from the germline J gene. The V and J genes are TRBV10-3 and TRBJ1-2; TRBD1 matches at 10 bases. This CDR3 contains 12 residues. J lost 6 bases, V lost 10 bases, and 5 bases had no gene match. CDR1 and CDR2 (germline): ENHRY, SYGVKD. The CDR3 here is CASSGTGDGYTF. CDR3 DNA, as far as it was read: TGTGCCAGCTCCGGGACAGGGGATGGC.

This clone was observed at least ten times. Sequencing ends 3 residues short of the CDR3 end; the germline J gene provides the rest. The J gene is TRBJ2-5, the V gene TRBV20-1; maybe TRBD1 (6 bases). The germline V gene has CDR1 DFQATT and CDR2 SNEGSKA (reference sequence). V was pared by 3 bases and J by 1 base, with 15 bases between. The CDR3 consists of 15 residues. The sequenced part of the CDR3 DNA is TGCAGTGCTAGGCATCTTGGACAGCCCCAAGAGACC. Its translation: CSARHLGQPQET. The full CDR3 protein reads CSARHLGQPQETQYF.